The T cell receptor beta chain under discussion was sequenced for a study of blood T cell repertoires in COVID-19. TCRdb's table, derived via immunoSEQ multiplex PCR, lists solely in-frame clones and lacks some. The sample has 70,000 to 95,000 clones; 75% to 85% are singletons. This TCR was recovered from a woman in her 70s with acute or convalescent COVID-19. The specimen sequenced was peripheral blood.

Here the CDR3 DNA reads TGCGCCAGCACCTACGGACAGGTTAGCAATCAGCCCCAGCATTTT. This codes for CASTYGQVSNQPQHF. The chain has TRBV10-2 and TRBJ1-5; 7 bases line up with TRBD1. V lost 7 bases, J lost 0 bases, and 6 bases stayed unmatched. The CDR3 is 15 residues long. Per germline, CDR1 WSHSY and CDR2 SAAADI.